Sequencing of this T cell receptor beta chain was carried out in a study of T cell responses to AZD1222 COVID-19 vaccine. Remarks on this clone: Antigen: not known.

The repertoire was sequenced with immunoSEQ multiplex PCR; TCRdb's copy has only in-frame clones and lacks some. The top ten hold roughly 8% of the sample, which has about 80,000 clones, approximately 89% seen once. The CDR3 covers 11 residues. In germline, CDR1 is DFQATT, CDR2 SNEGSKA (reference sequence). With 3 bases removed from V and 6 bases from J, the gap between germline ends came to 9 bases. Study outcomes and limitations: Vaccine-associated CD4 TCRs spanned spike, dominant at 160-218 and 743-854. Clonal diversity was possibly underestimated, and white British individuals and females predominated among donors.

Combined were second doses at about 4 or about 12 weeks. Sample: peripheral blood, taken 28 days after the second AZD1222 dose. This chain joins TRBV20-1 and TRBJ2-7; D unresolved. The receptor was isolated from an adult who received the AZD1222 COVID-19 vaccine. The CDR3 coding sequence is TGCAGTGCTAGGGAGATGGCCGAGCAGTACTTC. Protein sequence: CSAREMAEQYF.